This is a list of T cell receptor beta chains from one sample in a study of identifying expanded T cells in peripheral blood. TCRdb's copy holds only in-frame clones and misses some; the assay was immunoSEQ multiplex PCR. Of fewer than 130,000 clones detected, 80% to 90% appear once; the ten largest clones hold about 16%. Sample: blood. These receptors all come from a person aged 18 to 69 in good health. Both conserved end residues are part of each CDR3. D genes are given only for firm matches. Some rows have no size entry. The others give once, few or many, or a class for an expanded clone.

v_gene	j_gene	d_gene	abundance	CDR3nt	CDR3aa
TRBV7-8	TRBJ2-7	NA	NA	TGTGCCAGCAGCTTACGTCGGGATACCTACGAGCAGTACTTC	CASSLRRDTYEQYF
TRBV4-3	TRBJ2-2	TRBD1	NA	TGCGCCAGCAGCCCGCGACAGGGGGCAAACACCGGGGAGCTGTTTTTT	CASSPRQGANTGELFF
TRBV19	TRBJ1-1	NA	NA	TGTGCCAGTAGTGAGGGCAGGGTAACTGAAGCTTTCTTT	CASSEGRVTEAFF
TRBV7-2	TRBJ1-2	NA	NA	TGTGCCAGCGGGCAGGGTTTCGGCTATGGCTACACCTTC	CASGQGFGYGYTF
TRBV4-1	TRBJ1-1	TRBD1	few	TGCGCCAGCAGCCAACCCTTAGGACAGGGCGAAGCTTTCTTT	CASSQPLGQGEAFF
TRBV2	TRBJ2-1	NA	NA	TGTGCCAGCAGTGAAGCGCTTCGGGCAGGGCGAAATGAGCAGTTCTTC	CASSEALRAGRNEQFF
TRBV7-2	TRBJ2-2	TRBD2	NA	TGTGCCAGCAGCTTTGGGCAACTAGCGGGGGGGTACACCGGGGAGCTGTTTTTT	CASSFGQLAGGYTGELFF
TRBV4-3	TRBJ1-6	NA	NA	TGCGCCAGCAGCCGAGGACAGAGCCTCAATTCACCCCTCCACTTT	CASSRGQSLNSPLHF
TRBV7-9	TRBJ2-5	TRBD1	NA	TGTGCCAGCAGCTTACTCCCCGGGGCAGGGGGAAAACAAGAGACCCAGTACTTC	CASSLLPGAGGKQETQYF
TRBV7-2	TRBJ2-2	TRBD2	NA	TGTGCCAGCAGCTTATACAGCGGGGACACCGGGGAGCTGTTTTTT	CASSLYSGDTGELFF
TRBV28	TRBJ2-1	NA	NA	TGTGCCAGCAGTTCCTACAATGAGCAGTTCTTC	CASSSYNEQFF
TRBV6-1	TRBJ2-1	TRBD2	NA	TGTGCCAGCAGTCCTCCGGGGGGGGAGAGCAATGAGCAGTTCTTC	CASSPPGGESNEQFF
TRBV7-2	TRBJ2-3	TRBD1	NA	TGTGCCAGCAGCCCACGAAGGGACAGGGGGAGAACAGATACGCAGTATTTT	CASSPRRDRGRTDTQYF
TRBV28	TRBJ1-2	NA	NA	TGTGCCAGCAGCCCTGGGGCGGGTAGCGGCTACACCTTC	CASSPGAGSGYTF
TRBV7-8	TRBJ1-4	NA	NA	TGTGCCAGCAGCTTAGCGCACGACCCGAGGGACGAAAAACTGTTTTTT	CASSLAHDPRDEKLFF
TRBV19	TRBJ1-5	NA	NA	TGTGCCAGTAGTATAGTTAGTGGGATGAGACAGCCCCAGCATTTT	CASSIVSGMRQPQHF
TRBV9	TRBJ2-1	NA	NA	TGTGCCAGCAGCCTGAGGTTCGGAAGAGTCAATGAGCAGTTCTTC	CASSLRFGRVNEQFF
TRBV10-3	TRBJ1-3	NA	NA	TGTGCCATGGAGGGGGGTACTGGAAACACCATATATTTT	CAMEGGTGNTIYF
TRBV29-1	TRBJ2-5	NA	once	TGCAGCGCCGCCTGGGAGACCCAGTACTTC	CSAAWETQYF
TRBV27	TRBJ2-1	TRBD2	once	TGTGCCAGCACCTCGGGACTAAGCTCCTACAATGAGCAGTTCTTC	CASTSGLSSYNEQFF
TRBV5-6	TRBJ2-7	NA	NA	TGTGCCAGCAGCTTGTCAGGGGTCGCCTACGAGCAGTACTTC	CASSLSGVAYEQYF
TRBV29-1	TRBJ2-7	TRBD1	once	TGCAGCGTTGTCGCCGGGACAGGGGGTAACGAGCAGTACTTC	CSVVAGTGGNEQYF
TRBV7-9	TRBJ2-3	TRBD2	NA	TGTGCCAGCAGCTTAGCTTCTGGGTGGAGCGGGGGGGCCACAGATACGCAGTATTTT	CASSLASGWSGGATDTQYF
TRBV7-2	TRBJ1-6	TRBD1	NA	TGTGCCAGCAGCTTAGGGGGGGCCAGGGGGCCCGGCTATTCACCCCTCCACTTT	CASSLGGARGPGYSPLHF
TRBV10-2	TRBJ1-3	NA	NA	TGCGCCAGCAGTGAGGATCAGAGTTCTGGAAACACCATATATTTT	CASSEDQSSGNTIYF
TRBV7-9	TRBJ2-1	NA	NA	TGTGCCAGCAGCTTTCTAGGAGAGGGGAATGAGCAGTTCTTC	CASSFLGEGNEQFF
TRBV9	TRBJ1-2	TRBD1	NA	TGTGCCAGCAGCGTAGGGGGCAGGGGGCGTAGTAACTATGGCTACACCTTC	CASSVGGRGRSNYGYTF
TRBV28	TRBJ2-3	NA	NA	TGTGCCAGCAGTTTCCCCCCGGGCAGCACAGATACGCAGTATTTT	CASSFPPGSTDTQYF
TRBV7-2	TRBJ1-4	NA	NA	TGTGCCAGCAGCTTAGAGGCGGATTTAAAACTGTTTTTT	CASSLEADLKLFF
TRBV4-2	TRBJ2-7	TRBD2	NA	TGTGCCAGCAGCCAAGGGACTAGCGGGGGCTACGAGCAGTACTTC	CASSQGTSGGYEQYF
TRBV7-8	TRBJ1-2	NA	NA	TGTGCCAGCAGCTCCTCCGAGGGGGGGGTGGGCTACACCTTC	CASSSSEGGVGYTF
TRBV2	TRBJ1-1	NA	NA	TGTGCCAGCAATCAGGGCCGGTACACTGAAGCTTTCTTT	CASNQGRYTEAFF
TRBV9	TRBJ2-5	NA	NA	TGTGCCAGCAGCGTGGGTTCCGGGCCAGAGACCCAGTACTTC	CASSVGSGPETQYF
TRBV2	TRBJ2-7	NA	NA	TGTGCCAGCAGAGGGACTTTCAACTCCTACGAGCAGTACTTC	CASRGTFNSYEQYF
TRBV18	TRBJ1-6	NA	NA	TGTGCCAGCTCACCAGGGTGGGCTGAAAATTCACCCCTCCACTTT	CASSPGWAENSPLHF
TRBV21-1	TRBJ2-7	NA	NA	TGTGCCAGCAGTGGCGGACAGGCCTACGAGCAGTACTTC	CASSGGQAYEQYF
TRBV5-1	TRBJ2-4	NA	NA	TGCGCCAGCACCCCACAGGGAACGAACATTCAGTACTTC	CASTPQGTNIQYF
TRBV6-6	TRBJ2-7	NA	NA	TGTGCCAGCAGTTCGGACACGTTCTACGAGCAGTACTTC	CASSSDTFYEQYF
TRBV7-8	TRBJ1-4	NA	NA	TGTGCCAGCAGCACCGGGGGGCCTAATGAAAAACTGTTTTTT	CASSTGGPNEKLFF
TRBV7-2	TRBJ2-3	NA	NA	TGTGCCAGCAGCTCTGATCACCCTCGCACAGATACGCAGTATTTT	CASSSDHPRTDTQYF
TRBV27	TRBJ1-2	NA	NA	TGTGCCAGCAGTTCCCTGTCGGGGCCCTATGGCTACACCTTC	CASSSLSGPYGYTF
TRBV9	TRBJ2-5	TRBD1	NA	TGTGCCAGCAGCGTAGGGGGACAGATCGAAGAGACCCAGTACTTC	CASSVGGQIEETQYF
TRBV29-1	TRBJ2-1	NA	NA	TGCAGCGTTGGTACTAGCCACGAGAATGAGCAGTTCTTC	CSVGTSHENEQFF
TRBV5-6	TRBJ2-4	TRBD1	NA	TGTGCCAGCAGCTACCGGGGCAGGGGGCTAGCCAAAAACATTCAGTACTTC	CASSYRGRGLAKNIQYF
TRBV5-1	TRBJ2-7	NA	NA	TGCGCCAGCAGCTTGTCCTCAGGGTTCTCCTACGAGCAGTACTTC	CASSLSSGFSYEQYF
TRBV7-2	TRBJ2-7	NA	once	TGTGCCAGCAGCTTAGATTCCGGTTGGTCCTACGAGCAGTACTTC	CASSLDSGWSYEQYF
TRBV28	TRBJ1-1	TRBD1	NA	TGTGCCAGCAGTTTCCCCGGGACAGGCTTTGTAGCTTTCTTT	CASSFPGTGFVAFF
TRBV5-4	TRBJ1-2	NA	NA	TGTGCCAGCAGCGCCGAGACCCTATGGAGTGGCTACACCTTC	CASSAETLWSGYTF
TRBV7-2	TRBJ2-7	NA	NA	TGTGCCAGCAGCTTAGCGGGGGGCCCCAACTACGAGCAGTACTTC	CASSLAGGPNYEQYF
TRBV7-2	TRBJ2-1	TRBD2	NA	TGTGCCAGCAGCTCCTACGGGGGGGAGCAGTTCTTC	CASSSYGGEQFF
TRBV23-1	TRBJ1-1	NA	NA	TGCGCCAGCAGTCTTGTGGGGGGGCGCAGATTATCCACTGAAGCTTTCTTT	CASSLVGGRRLSTEAFF